This TCR beta chain was profiled in a study of technical replicates of blood from several donors. Generated by immunoSEQ multiplex PCR, the TCRdb table keeps only in-frame clones and is missing some. The table includes under 85,000 clones, more than 90% detected once. Only a few counts were recorded for this clone. Per germline, CDR1 SQVTM and CDR2 ANQGSEA. V shed 0 bases, J shed 7 bases, and the junction held 6 bases outside the gene matches. The CDR3 has 15 amino acids. The sequence derives from a human donor in good health. Sequencing was done on a sample of T cells isolated from PBMCs. This chain uses TRBV29-1 with TRBJ1-2, with 12 positions matching TRBD1. In DNA, the CDR3 is TGCAGCGTTGAAGATCGAGGGACAGGGGGCTCTGGCTACACCTTC. This sequence encodes CSVEDRGTGGSGYTF.